This T cell receptor (beta chain) was sequenced for a study of cytomegalovirus exposure and HLA in healthy donors. Study-wide findings and caveats: In a later analysis, roughly 17,000 TCR beta sequences were associated with HLA alleles at 0.05 false discovery rate. A later analysis linked a missense variant in DCLRE1C to the trimming of TCR beta V and J genes. A few CMV-associated chains were confirmed in vitro to be specific for CMV antigens. TCR beta V segments were, for the most part, productive about 90% or about 30% of the time in an earlier analysis.

This clone has only a few counts. Its target is not known. The CDR3 contains 13 residues. The germline gives CDR1 PRHDT, CDR2 FYEKMQ (reference sequence). V was shortened by 1 base and J by 7 bases, with 8 bases between the two germline ends. The PCR ran on 60 Vbeta and 13 Jbeta primers. Data came from immunoSEQ multiplex PCR; TCRdb stores just in-frame clones and leaves some out. This sample has about 170,000 clones, with roughly 67% found just once. Sequencing was done on a sample of PBMCs. This sequence joins TRBV13 and TRBJ2-1; TRBD2 might be the D (5 bases). This receptor was obtained from a woman younger than 35 in good health and CMV-seropositive. The CDR3 DNA reads as TGTGCCAGCAGCTTAGTCCGGGGTAATGAGCAGTTCTTC. Amino acids: CASSLVRGNEQFF.